Included here is one T cell receptor (beta chain) sequence, with context. The antigen is unknown. Other DNA sequences of this sample code for an identical CDR3. The germline gives CDR1 SGHRS, CDR2 YFSETQ. The trim removed 4 bases at V and 3 bases at J, leaving 7 bases unmatched. CDR3 length equals 14 residues. In chemo-refractory metastatic non-small-cell lung cancer, patients got ipilimumab CTLA-4 blockade together with focal radiation. This sample was taken from a study of radiotherapy plus CTLA-4 blockade in lung cancer. Study findings and constraints: Early clonal dynamics of blood T cells, together with interferon-beta, were reported as the best response predictor. TCR clones originating in tumors grew in number in blood after radiotherapy plus ipilimumab.

The data were produced by immunoSEQ multiplex PCR, yet TCRdb's version contains in-frame clones alone and is incomplete. The table records fewer than 150,000 clones, nearly 80% of them present only once. The sample here was peripheral blood, taken from a patient treated with radiotherapy plus ipilimumab. This receptor was taken from a human donor with non-small cell lung cancer who had a partial response to radiotherapy plus ipilimumab. The chain employs TRBV5-1 and TRBJ2-7; 7 bases agree with TRBD1. The CDR3, as DNA: TGCGCCAGCAGCCCGGGGACAGACAGCTACGAGCAGTACTTC. Protein sequence: CASSPGTDSYEQYF.